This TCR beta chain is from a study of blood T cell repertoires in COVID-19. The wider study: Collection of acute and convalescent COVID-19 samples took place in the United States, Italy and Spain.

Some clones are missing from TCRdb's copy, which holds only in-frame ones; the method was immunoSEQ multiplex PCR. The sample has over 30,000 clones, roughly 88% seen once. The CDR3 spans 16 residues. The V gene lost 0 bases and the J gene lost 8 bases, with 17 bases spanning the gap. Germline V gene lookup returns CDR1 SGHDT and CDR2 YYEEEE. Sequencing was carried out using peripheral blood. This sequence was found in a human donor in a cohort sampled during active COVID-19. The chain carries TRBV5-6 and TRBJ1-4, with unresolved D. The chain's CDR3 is CASSLAGVYFKEKLFF. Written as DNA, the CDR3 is TGTGCCAGCAGCTTGGCCGGAGTATACTTTAAAGAAAAACTGTTTTTT.